Below, 15 T cell receptor beta chains from the same sample are listed, as sequenced in a study of control samples from healthy donors and cancer patients. The table came from immunoSEQ multiplex PCR; TCRdb's copy has only in-frame clones and leaves some out. Altogether about 270,000 clones are present, roughly 80% being singletons, with the ten largest covering about an eighth. The sequenced material came from PBMCs. These receptors all stem from a woman aged 55-69 years with lung cancer.

Only a few counts were recorded for this clone. The chain employs TRBV11-1 and TRBJ2-3; 7 bases line up with TRBD2. The germline V gene has CDR1 SGHAT and CDR2 FQDESV (reference sequence). The CDR3 is 16 amino acids. The trim removed 5 bases at V and 3 bases at J, leaving 11 bases unmatched. The CDR3 loop reads CASSLLLATSTDTQYF. CDR3 nucleotides: TGTGCCAGCAGCCTGCTACTAGCGACTTCGACAGATACGCAGTATTTT.

The genes are TRBV18 and TRBJ2-3; D remains unclear. The V end lost 5 bases, the J end lost 1 base, and 19 bases lay between the germline ends. This CDR3 is 17 amino acids long. Germline CDR1 is KGHSH and CDR2 is LQKENI. DNA for the CDR3: TGTGCCAGCTCAGCCCAGGTTGTAGCAAGGGGCACAGATACGCAGTATTTT. It translates to CASSAQVVARGTDTQYF.

The V call is TRBV2, the J call TRBJ1-5; D uncertain. Germline V lookup: CDR1 SNHLY, CDR2 FYNNEI. Trimming took 4 bases from V and 8 from J, leaving 9 bases between them. The CDR3 length is 12 residues. CDR3 amino acids: CASSGQLEPQHF. As DNA, the CDR3 is TGTGCCAGCAGTGGGCAGCTCGAGCCCCAGCATTTT.

The rearrangement uses TRBV28 and TRBJ2-7, with 13 bases aligning to TRBD2. The V segment lost 6 bases and the J segment 9 bases; nucleotides outside the gene matches: 11. This CDR3 has 15 amino acids. CDR1 MDHEN and CDR2 SYDVKM come from the germline V gene. The CDR3 DNA follows: TGTGCCAGCAGGTCCCCGGGACTAGCGGGATATGGGCAGTACTTC. This sequence encodes CASRSPGLAGYGQYF.

V usage is TRBV9 and J usage is TRBJ2-3; no clear D. V lost 1 base and J lost 0, with 6 bases in between. The CDR3 totals 14 residues. Germline V gives CDR1 SGDLS, CDR2 YYNGEE. The CDR3 protein is CASSVFSSTDTQYF. CDR3 DNA sequence: TGTGCCAGCAGCGTATTCTCTAGCACAGATACGCAGTATTTT.

This clone appeared once. The chain combines TRBV21-1 with TRBJ2-5. TRBV21-1 is a known pseudogene. This CDR3 spans 16 amino acids. CDR3 loop: CASSLKPEGIMETQYF. CDR3 DNA sequence: TGTGCCAGCAGCCTAAAACCTGAGGGGATTATGGAGACCCAGTACTTC.

The chain links TRBV5-4 to TRBJ2-7, with 7 positions matching TRBD2. Per germline, CDR1 SGHNT and CDR2 YYREEE (reference sequence). CDR3 length equals 17 residues. V shed 2 bases and J 5 bases; nucleotides not matched to a gene: 16. The CDR3 loop is CASSLNFGGGPPNEQYF. The CDR3 nucleotides read TGTGCCAGCAGCTTAAATTTTGGGGGAGGGCCTCCCAACGAGCAGTACTTC.

The rearrangement links TRBV9 to TRBJ1-2; 9 nucleotides agree with TRBD1. The CDR3 runs to 16 residues. V lost 2 bases and J lost 4; bases outside the gene matches: 9. The V gene's germline CDR1 is SGDLS and CDR2 YYNGEE. The CDR3 DNA reads TGTGCCAGCAGCGTCGGAGGGGACAGGGCTATCTATGGCTACACCTTC. Its protein product is CASSVGGDRAIYGYTF.

This clone was recorded a few times. V and J are TRBV10-3 and TRBJ1-1; possible D gene TRBD1, 6 bases. CDR3 length equals 13 residues. With 7 bases removed from V and 5 bases from J, the gap between germline ends came to 14 bases. CDR1 and CDR2 (germline): ENHRY, SYGVKD. The chain's CDR3 is CAIKGGQGTEAFF. In nucleotides, the CDR3 is TGTGCCATCAAGGGGGGCCAGGGAACTGAAGCTTTCTTT.

The V gene is TRBV4-1, the J gene TRBJ2-3, with D hard to call. The CDR3 is 13 amino acids. Trimming left V 1 base short and J 4 bases short, with 6 bases between. The germline V gene encodes CDR1 MGHRA and CDR2 YSYEKL. Here the CDR3 reads CASSQATPDTQYF. As DNA, the CDR3 is TGCGCCAGCAGCCAAGCAACGCCAGATACGCAGTATTTT.

This chain connects TRBV14 to TRBJ2-7; the match to TRBD1 covers 7 bases. This CDR3 comprises 15 residues. V was pared by 6 bases and J by 2 bases, with 10 bases of the junction left unmatched. Per germline, CDR1 SGHDN and CDR2 FVKESK. CDR3 residues: CASRQTGSNPYEQYF. CDR3 in DNA: TGTGCCAGCAGGCAGACAGGGTCCAACCCCTACGAGCAGTACTTC.

The CDR3 region is CASSEGGPYEQYF. Written as DNA, the CDR3 is TGTGCCAGCAGTGAGGGCGGCCCCTACGAGCAGTACTTC. The rearrangement joins TRBV2 to TRBJ2-7; no clear D. CDR1 SNHLY and CDR2 FYNNEI come from the germline V gene. The V end was cut by 3 bases, the J end by 2 bases, with 8 bases between. The CDR3 consists of 13 residues.

The chain recombines TRBV19 with TRBJ2-1, with 8 bases identical to TRBD2. This CDR3 has 16 amino acids. V lost 5 bases, J lost 7 bases, and 13 bases stayed unmatched. Per germline, CDR1 LNHDA and CDR2 SQIVND (reference sequence). The CDR3 reads CASSPERGWGRNEQFF. The CDR3 DNA reads TGTGCCAGTAGTCCGGAGCGGGGGTGGGGCCGGAATGAGCAGTTCTTC.

A single count supports this clone. This chain's CDR3 is CASSRTGGIYEQYF. The CDR3 DNA is TGTGCCAGCAGCCGGACAGGGGGGATCTACGAGCAGTACTTC. V is TRBV28 and J is TRBJ2-7; 10 bases fit TRBD1. V shed 6 bases, J shed 3 bases, and the junction held 5 bases outside the gene matches. Germline V gene data show CDR1 as MDHEN and CDR2 as SYDVKM. CDR3 length equals 14 residues.

Regarding this clone: One end of the junction is discordant with germline, which a read error may explain. The J gene is TRBJ2-7, the V gene TRBV2, with 9 bases lining up with TRBD2. CDR1 and CDR2 from the germline V gene are SNHLY and FYNNEI. The CDR3 spans 16 residues. Here the CDR3 reads CASSEGAGGDTYEQYF. The DNA for the CDR3 is TGTGCCAGCAGCGAAGGGGCGGGGGGGGATACCTACGAGCAGTACTTC.